The 10 T cell receptor beta chains below all came from one sample that was sequenced in a study of Ad26.COV2.S vaccination and SARS-CoV-2 variants. The data were produced by immunoSEQ multiplex PCR, yet TCRdb's version contains in-frame clones alone and is incomplete. The sample gives fewer than 900,000 clones, 80% to 90% of which show up once; approximately 1.5% is in the top ten. Indicated treatment: around 19 received Ad26.COV2.S at low or high dose, single or two shots; roughly five received placebo; per-sample allocation not given. The study sampled participants on day 63 after the first vaccine or placebo injection. The specimen comprised peripheral blood, sampled in a trial of Ad26.COV2.S vaccine versus placebo. The receptors here all came from a person aged 18-60 years who received the Ad26.COV2.S COVID-19 vaccine or a placebo.

DNA of the CDR3: TGTGCCAGCTCACCCGACAGGGGGACCTACAATGAGCAGTTCTTC. Translating it yields CASSPDRGTYNEQFF. The gene calls are TRBV18 and TRBJ2-1, with 9 bases matching TRBD1. The CDR3 spans 15 residues. From germline, CDR1 is KGHSH and CDR2 LQKENI. V lost 3 bases, J lost 2 bases, and 2 bases stayed unmatched.

CDR3 amino acids: CASRKSALATDTQYF. The CDR3 DNA sequence: TGTGCCAGCAGAAAATCGGCCCTAGCCACAGATACGCAGTATTTT. The rearrangement uses TRBV4-2 and TRBJ2-3, with D possibly being TRBD2 (5 bases). The CDR3 runs to 15 residues. Trimming left V 6 bases short and J 2 bases short, with 15 bases between. In germline, CDR1 is LGHNA, CDR2 YNFKEQ.

The chain employs TRBV5-1 and TRBJ2-7; 8 bases match TRBD2. The length of the CDR3 is 15 residues. Per the germline V gene, CDR1 is SGHRS and CDR2 is YFSETQ. Unmatched junction bases numbered 11, after V lost 2 bases and J lost 7 bases. CDR3 sequence reads: CASSFGASGREEQYF. CDR3 DNA sequence: TGCGCCAGCAGCTTCGGGGCTAGCGGGCGTGAGGAGCAGTACTTC.

V is TRBV30 and J is TRBJ2-5; possible D gene TRBD2, 6 bases. Germline V gene sequence: CDR1 GTSNPN, CDR2 SVGIG (reference sequence). The CDR3 consists of 15 residues. The germline V and J ends were trimmed by 4 bases and 5 bases, with 20 bases remaining between them. DNA of the CDR3: TGTGCCTGGACGATAGGGTTGCAGAGCGGGGAGACCCAGTACTTC. Its translation: CAWTIGLQSGETQYF.

This clone was picked up one time. The chain recombines TRBV29-1 with TRBJ2-7; D possibly corresponds to TRBD2 (8 bases). Germline loops: CDR1 SQVTM, CDR2 ANQGSEA. CDR3 length: 15 amino acids. With 4 bases removed from V and 3 bases from J, the gap between germline ends came to 19 bases. CDR3 sequence: CSVVGTGAGGYEQYF. In nucleotides, the CDR3 is TGCAGCGTTGTGGGAACAGGGGCGGGGGGCTACGAGCAGTACTTC.

V is TRBV29-1 and J is TRBJ1-1; D unclear. The CDR3 is made up of 13 amino acids. Germline CDR1 and CDR2: SQVTM and ANQGSEA. V lost 0 bases, J lost 2 bases, and 7 bases lay in between. CDR3 nucleotide sequence: TGCAGCGTTGAAGACAGGATCAACACTGAAGCTTTCTTT. Translation gives CSVEDRINTEAFF.

The genes are TRBV19 and TRBJ2-7; D possibly corresponds to TRBD2 (5 bases). The CDR3 contains 14 residues. The germline V and J ends were trimmed by 5 bases and 5 bases, with 16 bases remaining between them. In germline, CDR1 is LNHDA, CDR2 SQIVND (reference sequence). CDR3 loop: CASSPRTLSHEQYF. The CDR3 nucleotides are TGTGCCAGTAGTCCACGGACTCTTTCCCACGAGCAGTACTTC. Drawing the rest from reference TRBV19 and TRBJ2-7, the complete variable domain is DGGITQSPKYLFRKEGQNVTLSCEQNLNHDAMYWYRQDPGQGLRLIYYSQIVNDFQKGDIAEGYSVSREKKESFPLTVTSAQKNPTAFYLCASSPRTLSHEQYFGPGTRLTVT.

This sequence joins TRBV6-2 or TRBV6-3 and TRBJ2-6; weak D call: TRBD2 (5 bases). V lost 2 bases and J lost 1, with 6 bases in between. Per germline, CDR1 MNHEY and CDR2 SVGEGT. The CDR3 runs to 15 residues. DNA for the CDR3: TGTGCCAGCAGTTACCGGGGTTCTGGGGCCAACGTCCTGACTTTC. This encodes CASSYRGSGANVLTF.

The rearrangement uses TRBV3-1 (or the pseudogene TRBV3-2) and TRBJ2-3, with D possibly TRBD2 on 6 matching bases. Looked up from germline, CDR1 is LGHDT and CDR2 is YNNKEL (reference sequence). V was pared by 1 base and J by 6 bases, with 11 bases between. The CDR3 runs 14 residues. This CDR3 reads CASSQGLGRDTQYF. CDR3 in DNA: TGTGCCAGCAGCCAAGGGCTAGGGAGGGATACGCAGTATTTT.

The CDR3 protein is CASITTVGSDTGELFF. DNA of the CDR3: TGTGCCAGCATCACGACGGTGGGTAGTGACACCGGGGAGCTGTTTTTT. The chain couples TRBV5-5 to TRBJ2-2; D not resolved. Trimming pared 6 bases from V and 3 bases from J, leaving 18 bases between. The germline CDR1 and CDR2 sequences are SGHKS and YYEKEE (reference sequence). This CDR3 spans 16 amino acids.